The 2 T cell receptor beta chains reported below all come from one sample, sequenced in a study of Ad26.COV2.S vaccination and SARS-CoV-2 variants. Only in-frame clones appear in the TCRdb table, and some are missing; sequencing was by immunoSEQ multiplex PCR. The table lists about 480,000 clones, around 85% of them singletons. Treatment reported: about 20 received Ad26.COV2.S at low or high dose, single or two shots; 5 received placebo; per-sample allocation not given. Material that was analyzed had been drawn on day 63 after the first vaccine or placebo injection. The material was peripheral blood, obtained in a trial of Ad26.COV2.S vaccine versus placebo. The receptors originated from a person aged 18-65 years who received the Ad26.COV2.S COVID-19 vaccine or a placebo.

This clone has just a few counts. The chain joins TRBV30 to TRBJ1-5, with D perhaps TRBD1 (6 bases). Trimming removed 3 bases at V and 4 bases at J, with 19 bases between. This CDR3 is built from 16 residues. Germline CDR1 and CDR2: GTSNPN and SVGIG (reference sequence). CDR3 sequence reads: CAWSLARGFLNQPQHF. As DNA, the CDR3 is TGTGCCTGGAGCCTCGCCAGGGGATTCCTAAATCAGCCCCAGCATTTT.

The chain uses TRBV4-1 and TRBJ2-3, with D possibly being TRBD2 (5 bases). Trimming cost V 1 base and J 2 bases, with 10 bases left between them. The germline gives CDR1 MGHRA, CDR2 YSYEKL. This CDR3 spans 15 amino acids. CDR3 DNA sequence: TGCGCCAGCAGCCAAGGATTGGGAGACACAGATACGCAGTATTTT. Its protein is CASSQGLGDTDTQYF.